Described below is a single TCR beta chain sequence and its context. There are a few counts of this clone. Its antigen is currently not known. The sample holds no much larger clone one base away, and base qualities are not on file. The data belong to a study of cytotoxic CD8 clonotypes in ibrutinib-treated CLL (dated by TCRdb to the early 2020s). With regard to the full study: The cohort included more than 14 treatment-naive and ten to twelve relapsed/refractory patients; around 17 were IGHV unmutated. Responses were partial in around 25 patients and complete in 2; after median around 68 months follow-up, about 14 stayed in remission and some twelve progressed. The response samples were drawn at a median of around eleven months into treatment, with a range of about 6 to 40 months. Samples averaged 255,043 productive templates and approximately 100,000 productive rearrangements. Of the approximately 87 people in the trial, about 25 had longitudinal samples available. Cryopreserved peripheral blood mononuclear cells were obtained prior to treatment, at the time of response, and at either disease progression or sustained remission. Every remission and progressive disease sample was obtained while ibrutinib was still being received by the patients.

Each clonotype received, on average, roughly 9.6x coverage in deep resolution sequencing performed on a MiSeq, where the target depth lay between 1 in 1 million and 1 in 200,000 T cells. TCR beta libraries were generated with the immunoSEQ hsTCRB Kit. The original pipeline was this. Data were analyzed with ImmunoSEQ Data Assistant and ImmunoSEQ Analyzer, with V, D and J genes assigned per IMGT definitions. Clonality, with values ranging from 0 to 1, was calculated as one minus the normalized Shannon entropy of productive rearrangement frequencies. Only overrepresented clonotypes making up at least 0.05% of each patient's repertoire were included in the public clonotype analysis. Repertoires from about a dozen age-matched healthy donors in immuneACCESS were used as clonality controls. TCRdb stores this immuneACCESS table with in-frame sequences only. Part of the clones is absent; in the studies checked, under half of the shortfall reflects unresolved V genes, and no reason is known for the rest. From that table come the V and J calls and clone size; the DNA was used to work out D and trimming. This sample holds about 300,000 clones; under 70% were observed only once. The ten top clones hold around 6.3% of the sample.

There are 15 amino acids in the CDR3, from cysteine to phenylalanine inclusive. The kept DNA is CDR3 alone, 45 bases in frame from the first base. The junction shows trimming of 4 bases on V and 2 bases on J, plus 16 bases between the germline ends. The germline V gene sets CDR1 to SGHRS and CDR2 to YFSETQ. For TCR beta library preparation, roughly 2 micrograms of genomic DNA were extracted from the cryopreserved PBMCs. Longitudinal blood samples from CLL patients on ibrutinib monotherapy underwent high-throughput TCR beta sequencing. The patients took part in an open-label, single-center phase 2 trial of ibrutinib monotherapy. Overall results and qualifications from the work: Public clonotypes were rare and either contracted or stayed stable during treatment, and the rise in clonality at ibrutinib response reflected the expansion of private clonotypes. At ibrutinib response clonality went up, during sustained remission it held steady, and at progression it dropped back toward baseline. Sampling times were not matched between sustained-remission and progressing patients, and lymph node repertoires were not studied. Baseline clonality exceeded that of age-matched healthy donors and correlated strongly with circulating CD8+ T-cell counts.

The sequence links TRBV5-1 to TRBJ2-7, with the D gene uncertain. The material was PBMCs, obtained after 36 months of ibrutinib treatment. This receptor was taken from a human donor with chronic lymphocytic leukemia. CDR3 protein: CASSPGEVTPYEQYF. The nucleotides read TGCGCCAGCAGCCCGGGCGAGGTCACCCCCTACGAGCAGTACTTC.